The sequence of this TCR beta chain was determined in a study of patients and donors after allogeneic stem cell transplantation. TCRdb itself ran the RT-PCR reads through MiXCR, one entry per CDR3 protein. The repertoire includes 200,000 to 250,000 distinct CDR3 sequences, around 41% of them detected once, and under 14% sits in the top ten. The table lists this clonotype with a count of one. This CDR3 region has 14 residues. V gave up 0 bases and J gave up 8 bases; unmatched junction bases: 9. Germline V gene lookup returns CDR1 DFQATT and CDR2 SNEGSKA (reference sequence). What was sequenced was blood, either unsorted or a sorted T cell fraction (not recorded which). This sequence joins TRBV20-1 and TRBJ1-2; TRBD1 matches at 7 bases. The source of this sequence is a human donor who was either an allogeneic HSCT recipient or a stem cell or donor lymphocyte infusion donor (not recorded which). It is not recorded whose cells these are; they may come from a transplant donor. The CDR3: CSAREPTGPQGYTF. Written as DNA, the CDR3 is TGCAGTGCTAGAGAACCGACAGGGCCACAGGGCTACACCTTC.